The T cell receptor beta chain described here comes from a study of blood T cell repertoires in COVID-19. Overall study context: Both acute and convalescent COVID-19 samples were obtained from the United States, Italy and Spain. T cells, B-cell-depleted T cells, or PBMCs supplied cDNA or gDNA.

As handled by the study authors: Reference gene primers were amplified, and this amplification served to estimate nucleated cell counts. Here immunoSEQ multiplex PCR was the method, and the copy in TCRdb shows in-frame clones only, minus some. V and J calls and clone size are as listed in that table; D and trimming were resolved from the DNA. The sample includes tens of thousands of clones, approximately 78% of them seen just once. The germline gives CDR1 GTSNPN, CDR2 SVGIG (reference sequence). Trimming pared 5 bases from V and 4 bases from J, leaving 9 bases between. This CDR3 is 11 amino acids long.

The chain joins TRBV30 to TRBJ2-7, with unresolved D. The receptor comes from a human donor with acute or convalescent COVID-19. The donor label of this sample is uncertain. Sample: peripheral blood. The CDR3: CAWETGYEQYF. For the CDR3, the DNA is TGTGCCTGGGAGACTGGATACGAGCAGTACTTC.